The 6 T cell receptor beta chains below come from one sample, sequenced in a study of shared clonotypes between healthy human individuals. Libraries were prepared by immunoSEQ multiplex PCR; TCRdb keeps only in-frame clonotypes and omits some of them. Here the sample spans 190,000 or so clones, approximately 70% being singletons. Sample: memory CD4+ T cells sorted from blood. Described subset: CD45RA-negative fraction. The source is a man younger than 45 in good health.

V is TRBV6-1 and J is TRBJ2-7; D is possibly TRBD1 or TRBD2 (5 bases each). V was pared by 6 bases and J by 3 bases, with 12 bases between. CDR1 is MNHNS and CDR2 is SASEGT in the germline V gene. This CDR3 contains 13 residues. The CDR3 region is CASSRDPFYEQYF. CDR3 bases: TGTGCCAGCAGCCGGGACCCATTCTACGAGCAGTACTTC.

This clone was found a few times. The gene calls are TRBV5-1 and TRBJ2-5; D is perhaps TRBD1 (6 bases). Trimming cost V 2 bases and J 0 bases, with 11 bases left between them. The CDR3 has 15 residues. Germline loops: CDR1 SGHRS, CDR2 YFSETQ. The CDR3 reads CASSFLTGHQETQYF. The CDR3, as DNA: TGCGCCAGCAGCTTCTTGACAGGACACCAAGAGACCCAGTACTTC.

This clone was seen a few times. V usage is TRBV6-6 and J usage is TRBJ2-7; D might be TRBD1 (6 bases). This CDR3 has 14 amino acids. The germline V gene has CDR1 MNHNY and CDR2 SVGAGI (reference sequence). With 2 bases removed from V and 1 base from J, the gap between germline ends came to 9 bases. The CDR3 nucleotides read TGTGCCAGCAGTTACGGGGGACAATCCTACGAGCAGTACTTC. Encoded protein: CASSYGGQSYEQYF.

This clone appeared once. Different DNA sequences within this sample yield the same CDR3. The chain uses TRBV5-1 and TRBJ1-1; no definite D call. There are 13 residues in the CDR3. V gave up 1 base and J gave up 1 base, with 5 bases separating them. Germline V CDR1 and CDR2: SGHRS, YFSETQ. In DNA form, the CDR3 reads TGCGCCAGCAGCTTGAATCAGAACACTGAAGCTTTCTTT. This translates into CASSLNQNTEAFF. Together with reference TRBV5-1 and TRBJ1-1, the CDR3 gives the full variable domain: KAGVTQTPRYLIKTRGQQVTLSCSPISGHRSVSWYQQTPGQGLQFLFEYFSETQRNKGNFPGRFSGRQFSNSRSEMNVSTLELGDSALYLCASSLNQNTEAFFGQGTRLTVV.

This chain joins TRBV14 and TRBJ2-1; the D is unclear. This CDR3 region has 13 residues. The V end was cut by 5 bases, the J end by 2 bases, with 7 bases between. CDR1 and CDR2 (germline): SGHDN, FVKESK. As DNA, the CDR3 is TGTGCCAGCAGCGTACAGACCTACAATGAGCAGTTCTTC. Translated: CASSVQTYNEQFF.

In its sample, this clone was seen many times. The V gene is TRBV2, the J gene TRBJ1-2; unclear D gene. The CDR3 totals 10 residues. V lost 10 bases and J lost 8, with 11 bases in between. The germline gives CDR1 SNHLY, CDR2 FYNNEI. CDR3: CATLRTGYTF. The DNA for the CDR3 is TGTGCCACGTTACGGACGGGCTACACCTTC.